Below are 7 T cell receptor beta chains sequenced from a single sample in a study of blood T cell repertoires in COVID-19. Profiling relied on immunoSEQ multiplex PCR, and the TCRdb table lists in-frame clones only, not all of them. The table shows 150,000 to 200,000 clones, with approximately 90% occurring only once. The sequenced sample consisted of peripheral blood. These receptors all stem from a woman under 30 who had recovered from COVID-19.

In its sample, this clone was seen once. The V call is TRBV19, the J call TRBJ1-5, with TRBD1 as a possible D gene (6 bases). The CDR3 extends over 19 amino acids. V was shortened by 2 bases and J by 0 bases, with 20 bases between the two germline ends. Germline V lookup: CDR1 LNHDA, CDR2 SQIVND (reference sequence). CDR3: CASSIRGGHETYSNQPQHF. The CDR3 DNA follows: TGTGCCAGTAGTATAAGAGGGGGACATGAAACATATAGCAATCAGCCCCAGCATTTT.

The CDR3 nucleotides read TGTGCCAGCAGCTTCCCGGACGGGGAAAATTATTATGGTGAGCAGTTCTTC. It encodes CASSFPDGENYYGEQFF. The chain couples TRBV7-9 to TRBJ2-1; tentatively, D is TRBD2 (5 bases). The CDR3 totals 17 residues. The V gene's germline CDR1 is SEHNR and CDR2 FQNEAQ (reference sequence). Trimming pared 3 bases from V and 9 bases from J, leaving 24 bases between.

V gene TRBV2 combines with J gene TRBJ2-7, with a weak D call TRBD1 (7 bases). The CDR3 is made up of 16 amino acids. Germline loops: CDR1 SNHLY, CDR2 FYNNEI. V was trimmed by 1 base and J by 2 bases, leaving 15 bases between them. CDR3 sequence reads: CASSEGPQGGTYEQYV. The CDR3 DNA is TGTGCCAGCAGTGAAGGGCCTCAGGGGGGAACCTACGAGCAGTACGTC.

The chain employs TRBV29-1 and TRBJ2-7; 7 bases line up with TRBD2. This CDR3 region has 22 residues. CDR1 and CDR2 (germline): SQVTM, ANQGSEA. Unmatched junction bases numbered 28, after V lost 0 bases and J lost 2 bases. The CDR3 loop is CSVEEIAQIFRPHSSGTYEQYV. CDR3 DNA: TGCAGCGTTGAAGAAATCGCCCAAATTTTTCGTCCGCACTCTAGCGGAACCTACGAGCAGTACGTC.

In DNA form, the CDR3 reads TGTGCCAGCAGTTTAAATTCACTGGATGAGCAGTTCTTC. It yields the protein CASSLNSLDEQFF. The chain joins TRBV27 to TRBJ2-1; D uncertain. This CDR3 contains 13 residues. Germline V gene data show CDR1 as MNHEY and CDR2 as SMNVEV (reference sequence). V was clipped by 2 bases and J by 8 bases, with 10 bases between them.

This clone was counted once. The gene calls are TRBV19 and TRBJ2-7, with D maybe TRBD1 (6 bases). Germline CDR1 and CDR2: LNHDA and SQIVND (reference sequence). V gave up 4 bases and J gave up 3 bases, with 10 bases separating them. The CDR3 length is 13 residues. The CDR3 region is CASSTNRDYEQYF. The CDR3 DNA is TGTGCCAGTAGTACGAACAGGGACTACGAGCAGTACTTC.

The J gene is TRBJ1-2, the V gene TRBV4-3; 9 bases match TRBD1. The length of the CDR3 is 17 residues. Germline V CDR1 and CDR2: LGHNA, YSLEER. Losses at the gene ends were 4 bases for V and 7 bases for J; bases not matched to a gene: 16. The CDR3, as DNA: TGCGCCAGCAGCCCCAGCCGGGACAGGGTCGTTATGAGTGGCTACACCTTC. Translating gives CASSPSRDRVVMSGYTF.